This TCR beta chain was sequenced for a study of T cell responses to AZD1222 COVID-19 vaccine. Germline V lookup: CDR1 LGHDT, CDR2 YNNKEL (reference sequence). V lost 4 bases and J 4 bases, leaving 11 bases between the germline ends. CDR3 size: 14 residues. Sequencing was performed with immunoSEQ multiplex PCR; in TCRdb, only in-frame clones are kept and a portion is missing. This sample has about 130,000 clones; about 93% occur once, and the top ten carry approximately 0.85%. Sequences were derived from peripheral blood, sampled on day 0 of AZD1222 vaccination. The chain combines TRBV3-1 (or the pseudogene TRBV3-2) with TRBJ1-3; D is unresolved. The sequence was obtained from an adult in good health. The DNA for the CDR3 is TGTGCCAGCAGCCGGCCGGGGTCGGGAAACACCATATATTTT. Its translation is CASSRPGSGNTIYF.